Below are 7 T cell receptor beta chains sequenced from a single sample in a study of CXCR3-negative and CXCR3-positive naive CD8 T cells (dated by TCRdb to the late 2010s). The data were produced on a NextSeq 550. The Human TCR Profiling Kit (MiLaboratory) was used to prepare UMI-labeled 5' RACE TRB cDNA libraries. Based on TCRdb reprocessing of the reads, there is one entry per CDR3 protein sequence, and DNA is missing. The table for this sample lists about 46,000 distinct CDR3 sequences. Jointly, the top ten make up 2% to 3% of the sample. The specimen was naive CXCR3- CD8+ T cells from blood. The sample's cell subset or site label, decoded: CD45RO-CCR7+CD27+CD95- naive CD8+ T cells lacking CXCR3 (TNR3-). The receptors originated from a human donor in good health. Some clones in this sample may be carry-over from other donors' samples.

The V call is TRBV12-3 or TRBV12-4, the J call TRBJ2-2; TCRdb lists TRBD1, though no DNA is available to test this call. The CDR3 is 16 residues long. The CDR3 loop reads CASSTDRGRNTGELFF.

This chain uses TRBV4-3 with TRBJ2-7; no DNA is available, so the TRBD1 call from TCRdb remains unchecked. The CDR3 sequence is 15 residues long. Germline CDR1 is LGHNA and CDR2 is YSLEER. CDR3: CASSQGDRASYEQYF.

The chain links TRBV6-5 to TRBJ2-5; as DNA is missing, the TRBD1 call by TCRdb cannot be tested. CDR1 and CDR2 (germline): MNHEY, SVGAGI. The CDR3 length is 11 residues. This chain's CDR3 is CASSLPGKWYF.

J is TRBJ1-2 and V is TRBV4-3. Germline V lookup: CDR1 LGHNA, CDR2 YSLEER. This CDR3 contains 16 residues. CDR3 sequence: CASSQDLPDPNYGYTF.

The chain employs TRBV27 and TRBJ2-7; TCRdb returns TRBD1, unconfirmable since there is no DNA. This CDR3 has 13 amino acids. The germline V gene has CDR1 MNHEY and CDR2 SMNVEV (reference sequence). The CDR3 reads CASSLRGGYEQYF.

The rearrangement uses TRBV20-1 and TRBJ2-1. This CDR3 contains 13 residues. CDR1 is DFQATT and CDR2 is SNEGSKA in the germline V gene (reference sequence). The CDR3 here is CSARGFEGDEQFF.

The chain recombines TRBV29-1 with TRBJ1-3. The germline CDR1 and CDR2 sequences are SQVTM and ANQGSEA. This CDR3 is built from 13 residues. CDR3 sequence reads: CSVESDSGNTIYF.